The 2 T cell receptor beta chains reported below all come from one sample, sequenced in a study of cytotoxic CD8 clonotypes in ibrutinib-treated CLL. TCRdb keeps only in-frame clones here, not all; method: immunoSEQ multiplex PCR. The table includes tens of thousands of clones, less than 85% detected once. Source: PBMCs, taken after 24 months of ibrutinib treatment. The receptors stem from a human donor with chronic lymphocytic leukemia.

The CDR3 spells CASSLHKNQPQHF. The CDR3, as DNA: TGTGCCAGCAGTTTACATAAAAATCAGCCCCAGCATTTT. This sequence joins TRBV27 and TRBJ1-5; D gene uncertain. Per germline, CDR1 MNHEY and CDR2 SMNVEV (reference sequence). V dropped 2 bases and J dropped 4 bases, with 6 bases sitting between them. CDR3 size: 13 residues.

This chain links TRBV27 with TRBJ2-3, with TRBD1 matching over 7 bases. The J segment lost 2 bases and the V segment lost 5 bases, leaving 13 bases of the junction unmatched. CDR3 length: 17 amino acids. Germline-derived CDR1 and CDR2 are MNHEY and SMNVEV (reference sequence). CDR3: CASSPWTGDRDTDTQYF. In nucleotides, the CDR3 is TGTGCCAGCAGTCCCTGGACAGGAGACAGGGACACAGATACGCAGTATTTT.